This T cell receptor (beta chain) was documented in a study of CD8+ T cells in alopecia areata. Broader study findings: When scalp samples are sequenced, resident alphabeta T cells of normal skin are also captured. The study found higher clonality in lesional than normal scalp, especially in alopecia totalis/universalis.

V gave up 10 bases and J gave up 4 bases; unmatched junction bases: 11. The CDR3 extends over 15 amino acids. Germline V gene lookup returns CDR1 SNHLY and CDR2 FYNNEI. Reverse transcribed after extraction, RNA yielded cDNA as the sequencing template. Measured with immunoSEQ multiplex PCR; TCRdb has only the in-frame clones, and not every one. The sample gives 130,000 to 150,000 clones, 85% to 90% of which show up once; about 15% is in the top ten. Worth noting for this clone: Its antigen is undetermined.

Patients with alopecia areata provided lesional scalp punch biopsies as well as peripheral blood. The chain has TRBV2 and TRBJ2-1; the match to TRBD2 covers 9 bases. The sequenced sample was CD8+ T cells sorted from blood, obtained at week 0. The receptor was derived from a human donor with alopecia areata. The CDR3 is CANSDSGREYNEQFF. DNA of the CDR3: TGTGCCAACTCGGATAGCGGGAGAGAGTACAATGAGCAGTTCTTC.